The rows below give T cell receptor beta chains drawn from one sample of a study of OX40 agonist ivuxolimab in advanced cancers. Method: immunoSEQ multiplex PCR; TCRdb's copy keeps in-frame clones and lacks some. The repertoire includes under 50,000 clones, roughly 86% of them detected once, and around 14% sits in the top ten. Sequenced material: CD4+ or CD8+ T cells sorted from blood, taken in a trial of the OX40 agonist ivuxolimab. The origin of the receptors is an adult with an advanced solid tumor such as melanoma, head and neck, liver or kidney cancer. The CDR3 runs from the conserved cysteine through the conserved F or W. Fields, in order: D gene, clone size, J gene, V gene, CDR3 DNA, CDR3 protein. A D gene is named only where the DNA matches it firmly. Part of the rows lack a size; the others show once, few, many or a class for expanded clones.

TRBD1,.,TRBJ2-3,TRBV28,TGTGCCAGCAGGGAACAGGGGATGGATACGCAGTATTTT,CASREQGMDTQYF
.,.,TRBJ2-5,TRBV6-6,TGTGCCAGCAGGAGGGGGGCCCAAGAGACCCAGTACTTC,CASRRGAQETQYF
.,.,TRBJ2-2,TRBV10-3,TGTGCCATCAGTGAGTCGGCAGGGCAAATGATAGACGCGAACACCGGGGAGCTGTTTTTT,CAISESAGQMIDANTGELFF
.,.,TRBJ2-7,TRBV9,TGTGCCAGCAGCGTAGGCGGACTTGCCTCCTACGAGCAGTACTTC,CASSVGGLASYEQYF
.,.,TRBJ2-2,TRBV11-2,TGTGCCAGCAGCTTGGGACTCCACATCGGGGAGCTGTTTTTT,CASSLGLHIGELFF
.,.,TRBJ1-2,TRBV6-1,TGTGCCAGCCGCGGATATGGCTACACCTTC,CASRGYGYTF
.,.,TRBJ1-2,TRBV25-1,TGTGCCAGCAGTGCGGGCCACCCCACTAACTATGGCTACACCTTC,CASSAGHPTNYGYTF
.,.,TRBJ1-1,TRBV7-2,TGTGCCAGCAGCTTACCTCTGGACGGACCCACTGAAGCTTTCTTT,CASSLPLDGPTEAFF
TRBD2,.,TRBJ2-4,TRBV28,TGTGCCAGCAGTTTAGCGGGAGGCTCAGACATTCAGTACTTC,CASSLAGGSDIQYF
.,.,TRBJ2-7,TRBV6-5,TGTGCCAGCAGTTACTCAGGGGCAGACCTTACCTACGAGCAGTACTTC,CASSYSGADLTYEQYF
.,.,TRBJ1-1,TRBV27,TGTGCCAGCTGGATGGGGCCAGCAGACACTGAAGCTTTCTTT,CASWMGPADTEAFF
TRBD1,once,TRBJ2-3,TRBV9,TGTGCCAGCAGCGTAGCTAGGGACAGAGAAAGCACAGATACGCAGTATTTT,CASSVARDRESTDTQYF
TRBD1,.,TRBJ2-3,TRBV5-5,TGTGCCAGCAGCTTGGGAAATGGGGACAGGGTCACAGATACGCAGTATTTT,CASSLGNGDRVTDTQYF
TRBD1,.,TRBJ1-5,TRBV28,TGTGCCAGCAGCCGGGACAGGGGAATTTTCAATCAGCCCCAGCATTTT,CASSRDRGIFNQPQHF
TRBD1,.,TRBJ2-3,TRBV7-9,TGTGCCAGCAGCTCAACAGGGGCAGATACGCAGTATTTT,CASSSTGADTQYF
TRBD2,.,TRBJ2-7,TRBV27,TGTGCCAGCAGTTTATCCGGACTAGCGGGGAGTTACGAGCAGTACTTC,CASSLSGLAGSYEQYF
.,once,TRBJ1-1,TRBV27,TGTGCCAGCAGTTTAGGCGGGGGGCCCGCTTTCTTT,CASSLGGGPAFF
TRBD1,.,TRBJ1-2,TRBV19,TGTGCCAGTTATGACAGGGGCTATGGCTACACCTTC,CASYDRGYGYTF
.,.,TRBJ1-1,TRBV19,TGTGCCAGTAGTTGGGCAGCAATGAACACTGAAGCTTTCTTT,CASSWAAMNTEAFF
.,.,TRBJ1-5,TRBV29-1,TGCAGCGTTGAATTCGGGGGTCAACAGCCCCAGCATTTT,CSVEFGGQQPQHF
TRBD2,.,TRBJ2-1,TRBV27,TGTGCCAGCAGTTTAATAGGGACTAGAGATGAGCAGTTCTTC,CASSLIGTRDEQFF
TRBD1,.,TRBJ1-1,TRBV28,TGTGCCAGCAGCGACAGGGGACCTGAAGCTTTCTTT,CASSDRGPEAFF
.,.,TRBJ2-7,TRBV28,TGTGCCAGCAGTATCCCAGGGGCGTACGAGCAGTACTTC,CASSIPGAYEQYF
.,.,TRBJ2-5,TRBV4-1,TGCGCCAGCAGCACCCTTCCGCGGGGAGAGACCCAGTACTTC,CASSTLPRGETQYF
.,few,TRBJ2-7,TRBV7-6,TGTGCCAGCAGCTTAGCTGGAGGCCAGAGCTCCTACGAGCAGTACTTC,CASSLAGGQSSYEQYF
.,.,TRBJ2-5,TRBV6-5,TGTGCCAGCAGTCCGATCGGGCGGGGAGAGACCCAGTACTTC,CASSPIGRGETQYF
.,.,TRBJ1-1,TRBV19,TGTGCCAGTAGAAGAACGGGGGAGAACACTGAAGCTTTCTTT,CASRRTGENTEAFF
.,.,TRBJ1-2,TRBV19,TGTGCCAGTAGGAGCGACCTATACTATGGCTACACCTTC,CASRSDLYYGYTF
.,.,TRBJ2-1,TRBV28,TGTGCCAGCAGTTTTCTAGCGTGGGAGTTCAATGAGCAGTTCTTC,CASSFLAWEFNEQFF
.,.,TRBJ1-5,TRBV9,TGTGCCAGCCACCCGGGCCCAGAACAGGGCAATCAGCCCCAGCATTTT,CASHPGPEQGNQPQHF
.,.,TRBJ1-2,TRBV6-5,TGTGCCAGCAGTTACTCGTACGACTATGGCTACACCTTC,CASSYSYDYGYTF